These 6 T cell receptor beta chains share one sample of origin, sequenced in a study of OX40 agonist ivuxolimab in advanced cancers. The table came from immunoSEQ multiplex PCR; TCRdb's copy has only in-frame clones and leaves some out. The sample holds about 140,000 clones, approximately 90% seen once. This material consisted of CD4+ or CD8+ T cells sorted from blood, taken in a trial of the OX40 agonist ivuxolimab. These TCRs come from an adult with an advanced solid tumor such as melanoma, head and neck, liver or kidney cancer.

The chain's CDR3 is CAISSHGPNEKLFF. In DNA form, the CDR3 reads TGTGCCATCAGTTCACACGGACCCAATGAAAAACTGTTTTTT. The J gene is TRBJ1-4, the V gene TRBV10-3; D gene uncertain. This CDR3 is 14 amino acids long. V shed 5 bases and J shed 5 bases, with 12 bases lying between them. In germline, CDR1 is ENHRY, CDR2 SYGVKD.

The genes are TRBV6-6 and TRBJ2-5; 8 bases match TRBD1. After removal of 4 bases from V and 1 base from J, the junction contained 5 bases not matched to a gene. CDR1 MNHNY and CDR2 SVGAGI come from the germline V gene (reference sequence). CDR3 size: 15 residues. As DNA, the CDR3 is TGTGCCAGCAGTTCCCCGGACAGGGCCCAAGAGACCCAGTACTTC. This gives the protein CASSSPDRAQETQYF.

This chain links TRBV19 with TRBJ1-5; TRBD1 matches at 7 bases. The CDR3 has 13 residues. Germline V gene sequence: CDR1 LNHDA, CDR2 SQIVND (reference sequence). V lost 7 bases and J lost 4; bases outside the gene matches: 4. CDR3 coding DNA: TGTGCCAGTACAGGGGGTGGAAATCAGCCCCAGCATTTT. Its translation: CASTGGGNQPQHF.

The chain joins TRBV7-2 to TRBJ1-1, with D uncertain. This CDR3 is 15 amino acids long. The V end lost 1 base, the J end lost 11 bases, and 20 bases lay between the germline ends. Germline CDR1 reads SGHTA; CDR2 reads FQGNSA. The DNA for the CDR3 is TGTGCCAGCAGCTTAGATAGCGGTACACAGTCTAACGCTTTCTTT. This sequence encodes CASSLDSGTQSNAFF.

CDR3 region: CASSLGGSGANVLTF. The CDR3 region has the DNA TGTGCCAGCAGTTTGGGGGGGTCTGGGGCCAACGTCCTGACTTTC. This rearrangement joins TRBV27 to TRBJ2-6; 7 bases agree with TRBD2. Germline CDR1 MNHEY, CDR2 SMNVEV (reference sequence). V trimming: 3 bases; J trimming: 1 base; junction bases outside the gene matches: 0. CDR3 size: 15 residues.

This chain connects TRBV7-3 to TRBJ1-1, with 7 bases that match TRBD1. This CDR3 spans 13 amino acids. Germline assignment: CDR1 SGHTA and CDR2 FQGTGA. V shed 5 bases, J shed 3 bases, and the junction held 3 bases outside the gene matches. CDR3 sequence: CASSRGPDTEAFF. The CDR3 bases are TGTGCCAGCAGCAGGGGGCCGGACACTGAAGCTTTCTTT. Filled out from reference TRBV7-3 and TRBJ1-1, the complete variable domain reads GAGVSQTPSNKVTEKGKYVELRCDPISGHTALYWYRQSLGQGPEFLIYFQGTGAADDSGLPNDRFFAVRPEGSVSTLKIQRTERGDSAVYLCASSRGPDTEAFFGQGTRLTVV.